Following are 14 T cell receptor beta chains from one sample sequenced in a study of Ad26.COV2.S vaccination and SARS-CoV-2 variants. Treatment: approximately 18 received Ad26.COV2.S at low or high dose, single or two shots; several received placebo; per-sample allocation not given. It was on day 63 after the first vaccine or placebo injection that samples were taken. TCRdb's copy holds only in-frame clones and misses some; the assay was immunoSEQ multiplex PCR. The data hold about half a million clones, with roughly nine tenths observed a single time. The specimen was peripheral blood, collected in a trial of Ad26.COV2.S vaccine versus placebo. Receptors originate from a person aged 18 to 65 who received the Ad26.COV2.S COVID-19 vaccine or a placebo.

This chain connects TRBV5-1 to TRBJ2-7, with unresolved D. The germline V and J ends were trimmed by 0 bases and 3 bases, with 7 bases remaining between them. Germline CDR1 and CDR2: SGHRS and YFSETQ. This CDR3 has 13 amino acids. The CDR3 DNA sequence: TGCGCCAGCAGCTTGGTAGGTAACTACGAGCAGTACTTC. Residues: CASSLVGNYEQYF.

The chain carries TRBV7-2 and TRBJ2-3; TRBD2 aligns across 13 bases. Germline V gene data show CDR1 as SGHTA and CDR2 as FQGNSA. The CDR3 runs to 15 residues. V lost 5 bases and J lost 7; bases outside the gene matches: 6. The CDR3 DNA sequence: TGTGCCAGCAGCGTAACTAGCGGGGGGGCGAATACGCAGTATTTT. Encoded protein: CASSVTSGGANTQYF.

This chain connects TRBV6-5 to TRBJ1-2; a possible D gene is TRBD1 (5 bases). Germline CDR1 MNHEY, CDR2 SVGAGI. The CDR3 contains 14 residues. V gave up 4 bases and J gave up 4 bases, with 13 bases separating them. As DNA, the CDR3 is TGTGCCAGCAGTTCCAGGGCTCTCCTCTATGGCTACACCTTC. Its translation: CASSSRALLYGYTF.

V is TRBV6-5 and J is TRBJ1-2; D call uncertain. CDR3 length: 13 amino acids. The germline V and J ends were trimmed by 2 bases and 8 bases, with 12 bases remaining between them. The germline CDR1 and CDR2 sequences are MNHEY and SVGAGI. The CDR3 loop is CASSYEVSGGYTF. The DNA of the CDR3 is TGTGCCAGCAGTTACGAGGTTTCGGGGGGCTACACCTTC.

This chain connects TRBV28 to TRBJ1-4; 7 bases match TRBD1. Germline V gene data show CDR1 as MDHEN and CDR2 as SYDVKM. J was trimmed by 5 bases and V by 6 bases; bases with no gene match: 6. The CDR3 is 14 amino acids. CDR3 coding DNA: TGTGCCAGCAGACCGACAGGGAGCAATGAAAAACTGTTTTTT. Protein product: CASRPTGSNEKLFF.

This clone appeared a few times. This chain uses TRBV5-1 with TRBJ2-1, with 10 bases fitting TRBD2. Trimming cost V 1 base and J 6 bases; bases outside gene matches: 4. Germline CDR1 is SGHRS and CDR2 is YFSETQ. The CDR3 contains 15 residues. CDR3 region: CASSLTSGVINEQFF. CDR3 DNA sequence: TGCGCCAGCAGCTTGACTAGCGGGGTGATCAATGAGCAGTTCTTC.

This clone was recorded once. V and J are TRBV7-2 and TRBJ2-4; 9 nucleotides match TRBD1. The germline gives CDR1 SGHTA, CDR2 FQGNSA. CDR3 size: 15 residues. With 1 base clipped from V and 5 bases from J, the junction kept 3 bases outside the gene matches. The CDR3 coding sequence is TGTGCCAGCAGCTTAGGACAGGGGGGCGAAAACATTCAGTACTTC. Translated: CASSLGQGGENIQYF.

V gene TRBV20-1 combines with J gene TRBJ1-2; TRBD1 agrees at 7 bases. This CDR3 spans 13 amino acids. Germline CDR1 DFQATT, CDR2 SNEGSKA (reference sequence). The CDR3 DNA follows: TGCAGAACTAGTACGACAGGGAACTATGGCTACACCTTC. It is translated as CRTSTTGNYGYTF.

This sequence joins TRBV28 and TRBJ2-7; maybe TRBD1 (6 bases). V was pared by 7 bases and J by 3 bases, with 13 bases between. CDR1 and CDR2 from the germline V gene are MDHEN and SYDVKM. CDR3 size: 13 residues. The CDR3 is CASTRAQGYEQYF. CDR3 in DNA: TGTGCCAGCACTAGAGCACAGGGCTACGAGCAGTACTTC.

The J gene is TRBJ2-7, the V gene TRBV30; 9 positions match TRBD2. The CDR3 runs to 15 residues. With V trimmed by 1 base and J by 7 bases, 11 bases remained unmatched. Germline V gives CDR1 GTSNPN, CDR2 SVGIG (reference sequence). CDR3 sequence: CAWSGVRGLAGEQYF. CDR3 nucleotides: TGTGCCTGGAGTGGTGTCCGGGGACTAGCCGGAGAGCAGTACTTC. Complete variable domain (other parts from reference TRBV30 and TRBJ2-7): SQTIHQWPATLVQPVGSPLSLECTVEGTSNPNLYWYRQAAGRGLQLLFYSVGIGQISSEVPQNLSASRPQDRQFILSSKKLLLSDSGFYLCAWSGVRGLAGEQYFGPGTRLTVT.

V gene TRBV6-5 combines with J gene TRBJ2-1, with 7 bases aligning to TRBD1. Trimming took 5 bases from V and 7 from J; bases not matched to a gene: 11. This CDR3 is built from 15 residues. Germline V gives CDR1 MNHEY, CDR2 SVGAGI. CDR3 residues: CASSKSGTVGNEQFF. CDR3 sequence (DNA): TGTGCCAGCAGTAAGTCCGGGACAGTAGGGAATGAGCAGTTCTTC.

The rearrangement links TRBV15 to TRBJ1-1, with D possibly matching TRBD1 (6 bases). Germline V gene lookup returns CDR1 LNHNV and CDR2 YYDKDF (reference sequence). The CDR3 totals 12 residues. The V end lost 3 bases, the J end lost 8 bases, and 10 bases lay between the germline ends. The CDR3 DNA reads TGTGCCACCAGCAGGGACAGAGCAGAAGCTTTCTTT. It translates to CATSRDRAEAFF.

This clone was counted a single time. V usage is TRBV7-8 and J usage is TRBJ2-3; the match to TRBD2 covers 12 bases. CDR1 SGHVS and CDR2 FQNEAQ come from the germline V gene. With V trimmed by 1 base and J by 3 bases, 2 bases remained unmatched. This CDR3 contains 16 residues. As DNA, the CDR3 is TGTGCCAGCAGCTTAGGGACTAGCGGGAATACAGATACGCAGTATTTT. This codes for CASSLGTSGNTDTQYF.

This chain links TRBV7-9 with TRBJ2-1; possibly TRBD2 for D (5 bases). Germline-derived CDR1 and CDR2 are SEHNR and FQNEAQ (reference sequence). CDR3 size: 16 residues. Between the trimmed V and J ends, which lost 5 bases and 0 bases, there was a span of 14 bases. The CDR3 is CASSPGTWSSYNEQFF. DNA for the CDR3: TGTGCCAGCAGCCCGGGAACTTGGAGCTCCTACAATGAGCAGTTCTTC.